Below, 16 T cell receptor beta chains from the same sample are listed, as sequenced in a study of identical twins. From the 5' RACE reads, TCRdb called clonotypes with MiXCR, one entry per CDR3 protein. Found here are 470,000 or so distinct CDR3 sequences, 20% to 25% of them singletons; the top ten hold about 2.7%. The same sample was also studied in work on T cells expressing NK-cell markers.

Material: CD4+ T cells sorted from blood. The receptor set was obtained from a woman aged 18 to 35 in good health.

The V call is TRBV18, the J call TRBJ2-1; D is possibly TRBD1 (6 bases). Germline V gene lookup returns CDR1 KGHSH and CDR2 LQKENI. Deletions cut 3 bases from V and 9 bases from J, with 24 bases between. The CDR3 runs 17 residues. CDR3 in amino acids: CASSPPPPDGRGGEQFF. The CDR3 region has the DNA TGTGCCAGCTCACCGCCCCCCCCGGATGGCAGGGGTGGTGAGCAGTTCTTC.

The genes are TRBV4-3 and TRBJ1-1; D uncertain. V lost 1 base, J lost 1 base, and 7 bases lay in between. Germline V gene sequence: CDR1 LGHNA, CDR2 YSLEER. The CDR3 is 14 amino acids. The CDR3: CASSQAQGNTEAFF. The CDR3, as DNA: TGCGCCAGCAGCCAAGCACAAGGGAACACTGAAGCTTTCTTT.

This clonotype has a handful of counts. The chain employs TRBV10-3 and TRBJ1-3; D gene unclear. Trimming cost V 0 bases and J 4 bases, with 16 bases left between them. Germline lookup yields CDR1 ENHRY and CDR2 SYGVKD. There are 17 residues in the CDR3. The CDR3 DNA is TGTGCCATCAGTGAGTCGGCGGCTGTGGTCAGGGGAAACACCATATATTTT. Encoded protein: CAISESAAVVRGNTIYF.

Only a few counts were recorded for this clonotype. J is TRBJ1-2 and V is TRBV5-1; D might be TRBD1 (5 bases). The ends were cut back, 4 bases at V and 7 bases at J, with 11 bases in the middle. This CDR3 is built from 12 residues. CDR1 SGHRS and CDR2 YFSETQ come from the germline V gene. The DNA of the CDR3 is TGCGCCAGCAGCAGGGACGGGACTGGCTACACCTTC. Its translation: CASSRDGTGYTF.

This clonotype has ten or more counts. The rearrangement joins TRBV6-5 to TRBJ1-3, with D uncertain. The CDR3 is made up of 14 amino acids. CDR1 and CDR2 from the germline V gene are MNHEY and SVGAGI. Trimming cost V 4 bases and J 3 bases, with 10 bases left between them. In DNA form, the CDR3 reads TGTGCCAGCAGTTCGCGCGGGGATGGAAACACCATATATTTT. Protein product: CASSSRGDGNTIYF.

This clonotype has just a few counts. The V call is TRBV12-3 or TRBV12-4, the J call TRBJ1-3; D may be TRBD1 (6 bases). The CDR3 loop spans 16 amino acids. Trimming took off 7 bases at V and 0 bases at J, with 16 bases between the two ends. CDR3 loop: CASTQADRFSGNTIYF. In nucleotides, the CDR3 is TGTGCCAGCACCCAAGCGGACAGATTCTCTGGAAACACCATATATTTT.

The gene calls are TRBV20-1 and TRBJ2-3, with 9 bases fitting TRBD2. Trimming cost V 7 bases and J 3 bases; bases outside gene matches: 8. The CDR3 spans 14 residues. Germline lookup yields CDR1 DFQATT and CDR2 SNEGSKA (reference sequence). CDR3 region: CSGTASGKTDTQYF. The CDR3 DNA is TGCAGTGGGACAGCTAGCGGGAAAACAGATACGCAGTATTTT.

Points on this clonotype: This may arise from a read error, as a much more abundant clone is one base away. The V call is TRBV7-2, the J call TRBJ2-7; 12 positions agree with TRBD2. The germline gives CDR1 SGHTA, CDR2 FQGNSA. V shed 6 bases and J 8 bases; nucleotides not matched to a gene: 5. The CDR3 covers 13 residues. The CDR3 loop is CASSRTSGEKQYV. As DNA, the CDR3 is TGTGCCAGCAGTCGGACTAGCGGGGAGAAGCAGTACGTC.

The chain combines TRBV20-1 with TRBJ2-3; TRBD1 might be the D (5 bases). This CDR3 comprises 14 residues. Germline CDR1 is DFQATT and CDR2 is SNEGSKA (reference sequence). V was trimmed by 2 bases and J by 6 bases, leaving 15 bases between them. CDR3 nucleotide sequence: TGCAGTGCTAGACTTTCAGTGAAGGGGGATACGCAGTATTTT. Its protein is CSARLSVKGDTQYF.

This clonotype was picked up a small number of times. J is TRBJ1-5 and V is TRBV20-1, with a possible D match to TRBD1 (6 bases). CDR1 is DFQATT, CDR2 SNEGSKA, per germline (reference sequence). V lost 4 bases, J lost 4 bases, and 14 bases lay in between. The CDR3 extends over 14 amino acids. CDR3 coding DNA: TGCAGTGCTACGAGGACAGCTTTTAATCAGCCCCAGCATTTT. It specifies CSATRTAFNQPQHF.

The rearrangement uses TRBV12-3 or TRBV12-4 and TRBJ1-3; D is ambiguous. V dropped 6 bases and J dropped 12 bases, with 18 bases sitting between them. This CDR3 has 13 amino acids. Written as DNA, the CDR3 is TGTGCCAGCAGCCCCCGACACCGAGAAGGCATATATTTT. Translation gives CASSPRHREGIYF.

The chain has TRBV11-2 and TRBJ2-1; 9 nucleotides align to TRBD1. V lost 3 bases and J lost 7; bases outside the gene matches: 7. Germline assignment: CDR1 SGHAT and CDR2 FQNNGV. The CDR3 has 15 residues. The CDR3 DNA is TGTGCCAGCAGCTTTGGGACAGGGCGGGTGAATGAGCAGTTCTTC. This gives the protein CASSFGTGRVNEQFF.

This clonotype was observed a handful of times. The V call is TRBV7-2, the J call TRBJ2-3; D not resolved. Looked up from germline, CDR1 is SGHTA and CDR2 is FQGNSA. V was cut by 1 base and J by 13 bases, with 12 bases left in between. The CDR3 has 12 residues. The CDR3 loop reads CASSLEVGPKYF. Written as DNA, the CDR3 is TGTGCCAGCAGCTTAGAGGTCGGACCAAAGTATTTT.

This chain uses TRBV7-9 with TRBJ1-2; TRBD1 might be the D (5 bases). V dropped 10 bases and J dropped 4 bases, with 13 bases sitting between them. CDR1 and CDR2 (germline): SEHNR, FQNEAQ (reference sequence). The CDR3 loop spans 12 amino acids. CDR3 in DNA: TGTGCCATCCCCTGGGGACCCTATGGCTACACCTTC. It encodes CAIPWGPYGYTF.

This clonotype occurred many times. CDR3 loop: CSAGPQGAYGYTF. The CDR3 DNA sequence: TGCAGTGCTGGACCTCAGGGGGCCTATGGCTACACCTTC. This sequence joins TRBV20-1 and TRBJ1-2; 8 bases fit TRBD1. Germline V gene lookup returns CDR1 DFQATT and CDR2 SNEGSKA (reference sequence). The CDR3 contains 13 residues. The V gene end was trimmed by 5 bases and the J gene end by 4 bases; junction bases not matched to a gene: 6.

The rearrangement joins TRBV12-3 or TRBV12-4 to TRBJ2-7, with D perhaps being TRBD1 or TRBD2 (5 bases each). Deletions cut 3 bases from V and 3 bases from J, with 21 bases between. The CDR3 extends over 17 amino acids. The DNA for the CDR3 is TGTGCCAGCAGTTTTCGTGCGGGTGACAGAAGTGTCTACGAGCAGTACTTC. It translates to CASSFRAGDRSVYEQYF.